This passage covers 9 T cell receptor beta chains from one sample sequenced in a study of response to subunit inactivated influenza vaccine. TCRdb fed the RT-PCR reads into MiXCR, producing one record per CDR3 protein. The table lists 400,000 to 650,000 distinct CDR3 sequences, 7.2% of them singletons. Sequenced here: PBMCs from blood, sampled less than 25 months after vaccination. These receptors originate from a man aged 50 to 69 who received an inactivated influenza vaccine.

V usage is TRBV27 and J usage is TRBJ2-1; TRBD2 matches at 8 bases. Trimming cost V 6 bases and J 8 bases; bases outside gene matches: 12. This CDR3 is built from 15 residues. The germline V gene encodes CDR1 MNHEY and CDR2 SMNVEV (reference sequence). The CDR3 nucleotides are TGTGCCAGCAGAATCGGGGGGGCCATCGGGTATGAGCAGTTCTTC. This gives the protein CASRIGGAIGYEQFF.

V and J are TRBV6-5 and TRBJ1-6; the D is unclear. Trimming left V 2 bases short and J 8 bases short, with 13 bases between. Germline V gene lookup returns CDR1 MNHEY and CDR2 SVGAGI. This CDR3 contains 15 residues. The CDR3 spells CASSYGGGRDSPLHF. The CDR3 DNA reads TGTGCCAGCAGTTACGGTGGAGGTCGGGATTCACCCCTCCACTTT.

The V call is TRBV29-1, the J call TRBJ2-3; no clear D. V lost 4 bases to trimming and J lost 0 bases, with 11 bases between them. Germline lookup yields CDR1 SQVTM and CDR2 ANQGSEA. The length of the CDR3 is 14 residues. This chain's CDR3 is CSVVYQSSTDTQYF. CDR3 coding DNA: TGCAGCGTTGTCTATCAGAGCAGCACAGATACGCAGTATTTT.

CDR3 in DNA: TGTGCCATCAGGGGCGGACTGACTACAGATACGCAGTATTTT. Translating gives CAIRGGLTTDTQYF. This chain links TRBV10-3 with TRBJ2-3; the D gene is possibly TRBD2 (5 bases). The V and J ends lost 6 bases and 3 bases respectively, with 13 bases between them. CDR1 and CDR2 from the germline V gene are ENHRY and SYGVKD. The CDR3 has 14 residues.

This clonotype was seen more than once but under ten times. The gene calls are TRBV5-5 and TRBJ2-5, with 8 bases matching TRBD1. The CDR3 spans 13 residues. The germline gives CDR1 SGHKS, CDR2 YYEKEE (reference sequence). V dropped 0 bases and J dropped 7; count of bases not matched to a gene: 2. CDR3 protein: CASSLGDRGTQYF. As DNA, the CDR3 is TGTGCCAGCAGCTTGGGAGACAGGGGGACCCAGTACTTC.

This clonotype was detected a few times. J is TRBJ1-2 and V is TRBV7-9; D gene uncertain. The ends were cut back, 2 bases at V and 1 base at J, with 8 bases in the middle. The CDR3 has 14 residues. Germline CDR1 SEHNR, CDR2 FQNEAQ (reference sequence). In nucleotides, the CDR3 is TGTGCCAGCAGCTTAATCGGCAGTAACTATGGCTACACCTTC. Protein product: CASSLIGSNYGYTF.

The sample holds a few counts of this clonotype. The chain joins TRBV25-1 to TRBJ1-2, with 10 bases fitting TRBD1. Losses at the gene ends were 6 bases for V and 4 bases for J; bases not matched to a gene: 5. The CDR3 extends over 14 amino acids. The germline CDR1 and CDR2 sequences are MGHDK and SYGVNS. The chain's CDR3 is CASREGQGVYGYTF. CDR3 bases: TGTGCCAGCAGAGAAGGACAGGGGGTCTATGGCTACACCTTC.

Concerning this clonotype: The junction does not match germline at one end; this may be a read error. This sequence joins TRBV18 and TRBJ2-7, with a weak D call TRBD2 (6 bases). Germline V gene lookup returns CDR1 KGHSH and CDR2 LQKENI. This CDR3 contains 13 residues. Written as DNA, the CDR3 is TGTGCCAGCTCACCAACCGCGGGCGGGGCTATGGACTTC. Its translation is CASSPTAGGAMDF.

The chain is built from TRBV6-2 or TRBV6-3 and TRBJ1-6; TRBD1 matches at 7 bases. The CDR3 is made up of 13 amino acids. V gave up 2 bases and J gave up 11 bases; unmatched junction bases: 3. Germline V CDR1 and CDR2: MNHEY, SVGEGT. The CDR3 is CASSYGTAAPLHF. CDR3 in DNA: TGTGCCAGCAGTTACGGGACAGCGGCACCCCTCCACTTT.